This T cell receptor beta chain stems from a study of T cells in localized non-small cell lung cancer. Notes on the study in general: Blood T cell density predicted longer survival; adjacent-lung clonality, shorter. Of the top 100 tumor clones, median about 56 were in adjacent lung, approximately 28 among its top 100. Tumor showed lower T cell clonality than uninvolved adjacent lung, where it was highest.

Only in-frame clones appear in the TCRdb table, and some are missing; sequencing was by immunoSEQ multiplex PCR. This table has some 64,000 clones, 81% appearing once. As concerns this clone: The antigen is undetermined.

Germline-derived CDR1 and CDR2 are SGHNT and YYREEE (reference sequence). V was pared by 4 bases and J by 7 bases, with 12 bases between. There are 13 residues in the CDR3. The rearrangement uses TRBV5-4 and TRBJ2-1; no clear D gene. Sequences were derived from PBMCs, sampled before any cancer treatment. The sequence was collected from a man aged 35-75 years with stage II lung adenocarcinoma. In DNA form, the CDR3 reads TGTGCCAGCAGCGACATAAACCAAAATGAGCAGTTCTTC. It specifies CASSDINQNEQFF.